This entry lists 13 T cell receptor beta chains sequenced from one sample in a study of breast tumors, draining lymph nodes, adjacent tissues. TCRdb used MiXCR to reprocess the multiplex PCR reads, holding one entry per CDR3 protein. Of some 16,000 distinct CDR3 sequences in the sample, less than 65% were seen once. Sequencing input: tumor-adjacent breast tissue. These receptors all stem from a female donor with breast cancer. Some clones in this sample may be carry-over from other donors' samples.

This clonotype was observed at least ten times. A clone one base away is much larger, so this may be a read error. This chain links TRBV20-1 with TRBJ2-3; 7 bases fit TRBD2. Germline assignment: CDR1 DFQATT and CDR2 SNEGSKA (reference sequence). The CDR3 totals 14 residues. CDR3 in amino acids: CSARVGRATATQYF. CDR3 coding DNA: TGCAGTGCTAGGGTAGGGAGGGCCACAGCTACGCAGTATTTT.

This clonotype is labeled as large. The CDR3: CASSVDGLSEQFF. The DNA for the CDR3 is TGTGCCAGCAGCGTAGACGGGTTGAGTGAGCAGTTCTTC. This chain connects TRBV9 to TRBJ2-1; D gene uncertain. Trimming took off 0 bases at V and 9 bases at J, with 10 bases between the two ends. Germline lookup yields CDR1 SGDLS and CDR2 YYNGEE. CDR3 length: 13 residues. The complete variable domain, with remaining parts taken from reference TRBV9 and TRBJ2-1, reads DSGVTQTPKHLITATGQRVTLRCSPRSGDLSVYWYQQSLDQGLQFLIQYYNGEERAKGNILERFSAQQFPDLHSELNLSSLELGDSALYFCASSVDGLSEQFFGPGTRLTVL.

CDR3 nucleotide sequence: TGTGCCAGCCGCCAAGCGAGCGGGAGGTCGGGGGAGCAGTACTTC. Its protein product is CASRQASGRSGEQYF. The chain is built from TRBV7-9 and TRBJ2-7; 9 positions match TRBD2. The germline gives CDR1 SEHNR, CDR2 FQNEAQ (reference sequence). Unmatched junction bases numbered 15, after V lost 8 bases and J lost 7 bases. This CDR3 has 15 amino acids.

The chain couples TRBV25-1 to TRBJ1-1; 8 positions agree with TRBD1. Germline V gives CDR1 MGHDK, CDR2 SYGVNS. This CDR3 has 12 residues. Trimming at V came to 5 bases and at J to 8 bases, leaving 4 bases not matched to a gene. The DNA of the CDR3 is TGTGCCAGCAGTTACGGACAGGGCGAAGCTTTCTTT. Protein product: CASSYGQGEAFF.

V and J are TRBV7-2 and TRBJ1-6, with D perhaps TRBD1 (6 bases). This CDR3 region has 15 residues. Trimming stripped 4 bases from V and 10 bases from J, with 17 bases between. Germline loops: CDR1 SGHTA, CDR2 FQGNSA. CDR3: CASSSRQGRKSPLHF. As DNA, the CDR3 is TGTGCCAGCAGCTCCCGGCAGGGGCGAAAGTCACCCCTCCACTTT. The full variable domain, with the rest looked up from reference TRBV7-2 and TRBJ1-6, is GAGVSQSPSNKVTEKGKDVELRCDPISGHTALYWYRQSLGQGLEFLIYFQGNSAPDKSGLPSDRFSAERTGGSVSTLTIQRTQQEDSAVYLCASSSRQGRKSPLHFGNGTRLTVT.

The chain links TRBV29-1 to TRBJ2-2, with a possible D match to TRBD2 (6 bases). CDR3 length equals 15 residues. V dropped 0 bases and J dropped 1 base, with 9 bases sitting between them. Germline V gene data show CDR1 as SQVTM and CDR2 as ANQGSEA. CDR3: CSVEDRRENTGELFF. The DNA for the CDR3 is TGCAGCGTTGAAGATAGGCGGGAGAACACCGGGGAGCTGTTTTTT.

In this sample, this clonotype turned up many times. A much larger clone differs by one base, so this may be a read error. The chain carries TRBV11-2 and TRBJ1-2, with D tentatively TRBD1 (5 bases). The CDR3 extends over 14 amino acids. Per germline, CDR1 SGHAT and CDR2 FQNNGV. V was shortened by 2 bases and J by 4 bases, with 11 bases between the two germline ends. The CDR3 spells CASSLRGTTYGYTF. Written as DNA, the CDR3 is TGTGCCAGCAGCTTAAGGGGAACCACCTATGGCTACACCTTC. The full variable domain, in which reference TRBV11-2 and TRBJ1-2 provide the parts outside the CDR3, is EAGVAQSPRYKIIEKRQSVAFWCNPISGHATLYWYQQILGQGPKLLIQFQNNGVVDDSQLPKDRFSAERLKGVDSTLKIQPAKLEDSAVYLCASSLRGTTYGYTFGSGTRLTVV.

Comment on this clonotype: A read error may account for a junction end that differs from germline. The gene calls are TRBV18 and TRBJ2-3; D remains unclear. The CDR3 spans 12 residues. CDR1 KGHSH and CDR2 LQKENI come from the germline V gene. This chain's CDR3 is CASSPTPGTQYF. The CDR3 DNA sequence: TGTGCCAGCTCACCAACCCCCGGTACGCAGTACTTT.

This clonotype is categorized as medium-sized. The genes are TRBV12-3 or TRBV12-4 and TRBJ1-6; 9 bases fit TRBD1. CDR3 size: 13 residues. With V trimmed by 6 bases and J by 7 bases, 1 base remained unmatched. The CDR3 spells CASRGQGNSPLHF. The CDR3 DNA reads as TGTGCCAGCAGAGGACAGGGGAATTCACCCCTCCACTTT.

The rearrangement links TRBV29-1 to TRBJ1-2; unclear D gene. The CDR3 has 13 amino acids. Germline lookup yields CDR1 SQVTM and CDR2 ANQGSEA. V lost 4 bases, J lost 6 bases, and 15 bases lay in between. CDR3 region: CSVATTRGDGYTF. As DNA, the CDR3 is TGCAGCGTTGCTACTACCAGAGGAGATGGCTACACCTTC.

Concerning this clonotype: As the CDR3 is not closed by the conserved phenylalanine or tryptophan, this likely results from a read error. The DNA is omitted, as the CDR3 cannot be located on it reliably, and the CDR3 follows TCRdb's listing. V is TRBV14 and J is TRBJ2-7; the DNA was not used to check the table's D call, TRBD2. The CDR3 is made up of 14 amino acids, end residues included. CDR1 is SGHDN and CDR2 is FVKESK in the germline V gene. CDR3 sequence: CVSSQVGWRGEQSL.

The gene calls are TRBV4-2 and TRBJ2-7; maybe TRBD2 (8 bases). The CDR3 is 17 residues long. Germline V lookup: CDR1 LGHNA, CDR2 YNFKEQ. V lost 3 bases, J lost 2 bases, and 20 bases lay in between. CDR3 amino acids: CASSQGTRQGETYEQYF. In nucleotides, the CDR3 is TGTGCCAGCAGCCAGGGGACTAGGCAGGGGGAGACCTACGAGCAGTACTTC.

The chain has TRBV12-1 and TRBJ2-1; the table's D call TRBD2 went unverified against the DNA. TRBV12-1 is classified as a pseudogene. The CDR3 loop spans 19 amino acids. CDR3 nucleotides: TGTGCCAGCAGCTTTTTGGCCCCGGGGCCAGCGGGAGGCTACAATGAGCAGTTCTTC. Translating it yields CASSFLAPGPAGGYNEQFF.